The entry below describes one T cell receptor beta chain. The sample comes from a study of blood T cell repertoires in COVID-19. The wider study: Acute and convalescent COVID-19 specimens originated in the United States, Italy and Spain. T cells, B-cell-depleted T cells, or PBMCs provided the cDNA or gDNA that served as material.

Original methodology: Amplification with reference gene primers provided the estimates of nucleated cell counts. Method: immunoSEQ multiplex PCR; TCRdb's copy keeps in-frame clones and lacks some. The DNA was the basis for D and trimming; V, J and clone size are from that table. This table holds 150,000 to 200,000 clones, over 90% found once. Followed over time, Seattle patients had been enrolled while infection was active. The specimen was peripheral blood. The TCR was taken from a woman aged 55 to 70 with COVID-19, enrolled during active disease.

The CDR3 DNA sequence: TGCGCCAGCAGCCAAGATACGACAAGGAACACTGAAGCTTTCTTT. Protein: CASSQDTTRNTEAFF. J is TRBJ1-1 and V is TRBV4-1; no definite D call. The CDR3 runs to 15 residues. Germline loops: CDR1 MGHRA, CDR2 YSYEKL. The V end was cut by 0 bases, the J end by 1 base, with 9 bases between.